This TCR beta chain was documented in a study of shared clonotypes between healthy human individuals. Looking at the study overall: CD8 memory received one plate per donor, CD8 naive two, CD4 memory three and CD4 naive three. Notes on the study in general: Enrolling few donors narrowed the genetic and exposure-history diversity that was represented.

Germline V lookup: CDR1 SNHLY, CDR2 FYNNEI. J gave up 9 bases and V 5 bases, and 6 bases lay outside the gene matches. The length of the CDR3 is 13 residues. This clone has ten or more counts. The antigen is unknown. The authors split each subset's genomic DNA evenly across several immunoSEQ plates. Only in-frame clones appear in the TCRdb table, and some are missing; sequencing was by immunoSEQ multiplex PCR. The data contain roughly 700,000 clones, over 65% of them seen just once; the ten biggest clones take up over 1.5%. CD45RA+ naive and CD45RA-negative memory subsets were separated from CD4+ cells.

The J gene is TRBJ2-1, the V gene TRBV2; TRBD2 matches at 8 bases. This sequence originates from a woman in her 30s in good health. Material: memory CD4+ T cells sorted from blood. Noted subset: CD45RA-negative fraction. CDR3 coding DNA: TGTGCCAGCAGTAGCAGGGCGGGAGGTGAGCAGTTCTTC. Its translation: CASSSRAGGEQFF.